This T cell receptor (beta chain) was captured in a study of blood T cell repertoires in COVID-19. At the level of the study: Collection of acute and convalescent COVID-19 samples took place in the United States, Italy and Spain. PBMCs, B-cell-depleted T cells, or T cells were the source of the cDNA or gDNA that made up the material.

Per the original data handling: Amplification of reference gene primers was used by the study to estimate nucleated cell counts. TCRdb keeps only in-frame clones here, not all; method: immunoSEQ multiplex PCR. V and J calls and clone size come straight from that table; D and trimming were deduced from the DNA. The sample contains 25,000 to 35,000 clones, nearly 90% of which appear only once. This CDR3 is built from 14 residues. V lost 3 bases and J 0 bases, leaving 9 bases between the germline ends. From germline, CDR1 is KGHSH and CDR2 LQKENI. Sequenced: peripheral blood. The receptor's source is a human donor in a cohort sampled during active COVID-19. J is TRBJ2-7 and V is TRBV18; D might be TRBD1 (6 bases). The CDR3 DNA follows: TGTGCCAGCTCACCCGGACAGTACTCCTACGAGCAGTACTTC. This sequence encodes CASSPGQYSYEQYF.